The next 21 T cell receptor beta chains were all read from a single sample in a study of cytomegalovirus exposure and HLA in healthy donors. PCR was performed using 60 Vbeta and 13 Jbeta primers. The table came from immunoSEQ multiplex PCR; TCRdb's copy has only in-frame clones and leaves some out. The sample has 100,000 to 150,000 clones, under 85% seen once; the top ten hold less than 9.5%. Sample: PBMCs. These receptors were taken from a woman aged 45-59 years in good health and CMV-seropositive.

This clone was observed once. V gene TRBV19 combines with J gene TRBJ1-2; tentatively, D is TRBD1 (5 bases). Trimming stripped 3 bases from V and 7 bases from J, with 18 bases between. Per germline, CDR1 LNHDA and CDR2 SQIVND (reference sequence). CDR3 length: 15 amino acids. As DNA, the CDR3 is TGTGCCAGTAGTATGTCCGGGGGGAGTGGTGCTGGCTACACCTTC. Residues: CASSMSGGSGAGYTF.

V is TRBV27 and J is TRBJ1-2, with TRBD1 identical over 9 bases. The V gene end was trimmed by 7 bases and the J gene end by 5 bases; junction bases not matched to a gene: 8. CDR3 length: 14 residues. Germline V gene lookup returns CDR1 MNHEY and CDR2 SMNVEV (reference sequence). The CDR3 spells CASKITGGLYGYTF. CDR3 sequence (DNA): TGTGCCAGCAAGATCACAGGGGGCCTATATGGCTACACCTTC.

The V gene is TRBV5-4, the J gene TRBJ1-1; unclear D gene. Germline-derived CDR1 and CDR2 are SGHNT and YYREEE (reference sequence). V shed 2 bases and J shed 6 bases, with 14 bases lying between them. The CDR3 spans 14 residues. The CDR3 bases are TGTGCCAGCAGCTTCGGCGGCTCCAAGGCTGAAGCTTTCTTT. It specifies CASSFGGSKAEAFF.

The CDR3 loop is CASSHGQGKLDTEAFF. CDR3 bases: TGTGCCAGTAGCCATGGACAGGGGAAGCTCGACACTGAAGCTTTCTTT. The rearrangement uses TRBV19 and TRBJ1-1, with TRBD1 identical over 9 bases. The CDR3 sequence is 16 residues long. The V and J ends lost 6 bases and 3 bases, in that order; junction bases with no gene match: 11. The germline V gene encodes CDR1 LNHDA and CDR2 SQIVND (reference sequence). Looking up the rest from reference TRBV19 and TRBJ1-1 gives the full variable domain: DGGITQSPKYLFRKEGQNVTLSCEQNLNHDAMYWYRQDPGQGLRLIYYSQIVNDFQKGDIAEGYSVSREKKESFPLTVTSAQKNPTAFYLCASSHGQGKLDTEAFFGQGTRLTVV.

The chain uses TRBV6-5 and TRBJ1-2, with D tentatively TRBD1 (5 bases). The CDR3 is 14 residues long. Germline V lookup: CDR1 MNHEY, CDR2 SVGAGI. The V end lost 5 bases, the J end lost 6 bases, and 16 bases lay between the germline ends. CDR3 sequence: CASSTLGRFDGYTF. CDR3 nucleotides: TGTGCCAGCAGTACCCTGGGGCGTTTTGATGGCTACACCTTC.

The chain links TRBV7-3 to TRBJ2-7; D is ambiguous. CDR1 and CDR2 from the germline V gene are SGHTA and FQGTGA. With 2 bases removed from V and 6 bases from J, the gap between germline ends came to 11 bases. CDR3 length equals 13 residues. The CDR3 nucleotides read TGTGCCAGCAGCTTAGGTGCTTCGCGCGAGCAGTACTTC. This encodes CASSLGASREQYF. Full variable domain (missing parts from reference TRBV7-3 and TRBJ2-7): GAGVSQTPSNKVTEKGKYVELRCDPISGHTALYWYRQSLGQGPEFLIYFQGTGAADDSGLPNDRFFAVRPEGSVSTLKIQRTERGDSAVYLCASSLGASREQYFGPGTRLTVT.

Turning to this clone: One end of the junction varies from germline; a read error may be responsible. The genes are TRBV7-9 and TRBJ2-2; D not certain. CDR1 SEHNR and CDR2 FQNEAQ come from the germline V gene (reference sequence). The CDR3 runs 12 residues. CDR3 loop: CSSTLVTGELFF. The CDR3 DNA is TGTTCCAGCACCCTTGTCACCGGGGAGCTGTTTTTT.

The gene calls are TRBV10-3 and TRBJ1-1; D ambiguous. This CDR3 spans 14 amino acids. CDR1 is ENHRY, CDR2 SYGVKD, per germline. Trimming took 6 bases from V and 4 from J, leaving 15 bases between them. The CDR3 bases are TGTGCCATCAGCCCATTCGAGAGTGGCACTGAAGCTTTCTTT. Protein: CAISPFESGTEAFF.

V and J are TRBV11-2 and TRBJ1-1; 8 nucleotides align to TRBD1. With V trimmed by 5 bases and J by 0 bases, 17 bases remained unmatched. The CDR3 runs 19 residues. Germline CDR1 SGHAT, CDR2 FQNNGV. Written as DNA, the CDR3 is TGTGCCAGCAGCCCCGACAGGGGAGGTTTGAGAAGCATGAACACTGAAGCTTTCTTT. It translates to CASSPDRGGLRSMNTEAFF.

This clone occurred once. The chain links TRBV28 to TRBJ2-7; 7 bases match TRBD2. V was clipped by 1 base and J by 2 bases; unmatched bases: 2. Germline CDR1 is MDHEN and CDR2 is SYDVKM. This CDR3 has 14 residues. CDR3 residues: CASSLSGGTYEQYF. CDR3 in DNA: TGTGCCAGCAGTTTATCCGGGGGGACCTACGAGCAGTACTTC.

V usage is TRBV6-6 and J usage is TRBJ2-3; 7 bases are shared with TRBD2. The J segment lost 4 bases and the V segment lost 5 bases, leaving 12 bases of the junction unmatched. CDR1 is MNHNY, CDR2 SVGAGI, per germline (reference sequence). The CDR3 has 16 residues. Here the CDR3 DNA reads TGTGCCAGCAGTCCACAACCCCGGGAGGTTGCAGATACGCAGTATTTT. Translated: CASSPQPREVADTQYF.

This clone was seen a single time. The chain links TRBV6-1 to TRBJ2-2, with TRBD2 matching over 9 bases. V dropped 3 bases and J dropped 4; count of bases not matched to a gene: 6. The germline V gene encodes CDR1 MNHNS and CDR2 SASEGT. This CDR3 has 16 amino acids. The CDR3 reads CASSDRAGGVTGELFF. In nucleotides, the CDR3 is TGTGCCAGCAGTGACCGCGCGGGAGGGGTCACCGGGGAGCTGTTTTTT.

CDR3 sequence (DNA): TGCGCCAGCTGTCCACTAGCGGGAGGTGAGGCCCAGTACTTC. Residues: CASCPLAGGEAQYF. This chain connects TRBV5-1 to TRBJ2-5, with 12 positions matching TRBD2. CDR1 and CDR2 (germline): SGHRS, YFSETQ. The CDR3 loop spans 14 amino acids. V shed 7 bases, J shed 9 bases, and the junction held 10 bases outside the gene matches.

This clone has just one count. The rearrangement joins TRBV19 to TRBJ1-2; 7 positions match TRBD1. The J segment lost 7 bases and the V segment lost 6 bases, leaving 5 bases of the junction unmatched. Germline assignment: CDR1 LNHDA and CDR2 SQIVND (reference sequence). This CDR3 is 12 amino acids long. As DNA, the CDR3 is TGTGCCAGTAGACAGGGGATAGGTGGCTACACCTTC. Protein product: CASRQGIGGYTF.

The chain links TRBV11-3 to TRBJ1-1; D is ambiguous. V shed 0 bases and J shed 8 bases, with 7 bases lying between them. Germline values: CDR1 SGHNT, CDR2 YENEEA. The CDR3 contains 12 residues. This CDR3 reads CASSLDRVEAFF. The CDR3 nucleotides are TGTGCCAGCAGCTTAGACCGAGTGGAAGCTTTCTTT. Full variable domain (remainder filled in from reference TRBV11-3 and TRBJ1-1): EAGVVQSPRYKIIEKKQPVAFWCNPISGHNTLYWYLQNLGQGPELLIRYENEEAVDDSQLPKDRFSAERLKGVDSTLKIQPAELGDSAVYLCASSLDRVEAFFGQGTRLTVV.

The CDR3 nucleotides read TGTGCCTGGAGGTGGGGACAGAACACTGAAGCTTTCTTT. Translated, it gives CAWRWGQNTEAFF. V and J are TRBV30 and TRBJ1-1; tentative D call: TRBD1 (6 bases). V was pared by 3 bases and J by 1 base, with 9 bases between. The germline V gene has CDR1 GTSNPN and CDR2 SVGIG (reference sequence). This CDR3 is 13 amino acids long.

This clone was detected only a few times. The chain is built from TRBV4-3 and TRBJ2-1, with TRBD2 identical over 9 bases. V lost 0 bases, J lost 7 bases, and 7 bases stayed unmatched. The germline CDR1 and CDR2 sequences are LGHNA and YSLEER. The CDR3 is 16 residues long. The CDR3 DNA reads as TGCGCCAGCAGCCAAGATAGGGCGGGGGGGCTTAATGAGCAGTTCTTC. Translated: CASSQDRAGGLNEQFF.

The chain combines TRBV15 with TRBJ2-7; no definite D call. The V and J ends lost 4 bases and 0 bases respectively, with 10 bases between them. This CDR3 has 14 amino acids. In germline, CDR1 is LNHNV, CDR2 YYDKDF (reference sequence). CDR3 DNA: TGTGCCACCAGCACCCTCCTTCCCTCCTACGAGCAGTACTTC. Translation gives CATSTLLPSYEQYF.

The chain joins TRBV10-3 to TRBJ2-1; 9 nucleotides agree with TRBD2. The CDR3 is 14 residues long. Germline-derived CDR1 and CDR2 are ENHRY and SYGVKD. With 9 bases clipped from V and 9 bases from J, the junction kept 12 bases outside the gene matches. Written as DNA, the CDR3 is TGTGCCATTAAGGGCGCGGGAGGGCGGGGTGAGCAGTTCTTC. It encodes CAIKGAGGRGEQFF.

The gene calls are TRBV5-1 and TRBJ2-1; 7 nucleotides match TRBD2. Germline trimming cut 7 bases from V and 0 bases from J; bases unmatched to any gene: 1. Germline assignment: CDR1 SGHRS and CDR2 YFSETQ. CDR3 size: 13 residues. The CDR3 sequence is CASRDYSYNEQFF. CDR3 bases: TGCGCCAGCCGGGACTACTCCTACAATGAGCAGTTCTTC.

This clone showed up just a few times. The rearrangement links TRBV9 to TRBJ1-1; D gene ambiguous. Germline CDR1 reads SGDLS; CDR2 reads YYNGEE. CDR3 length: 12 amino acids. With 3 bases removed from V and 2 bases from J, the gap between germline ends came to 5 bases. CDR3 nucleotides: TGTGCCAGCAGCGGGCCCAACACTGAAGCTTTCTTT. Its translation is CASSGPNTEAFF.